The 25 T cell receptor beta chains below all came from one sample that was sequenced in a study of Ad26.COV2.S vaccination and SARS-CoV-2 variants. The treatment here: approximately 18 received Ad26.COV2.S at low or high dose, single or two shots; 5 received placebo; per-sample allocation not given. After the first vaccine or placebo injection, samples were drawn on day 63. Sequencing used immunoSEQ multiplex PCR; TCRdb keeps in-frame clones, though not all of them. The sample yields 350,000 to 400,000 clones, approximately 90% seen once. Sequenced material: peripheral blood, taken in a trial of Ad26.COV2.S vaccine versus placebo. The receptors shown here come from a person aged 18 to 59 who received the Ad26.COV2.S COVID-19 vaccine or a placebo.

This clone was seen a few times. The chain recombines TRBV2 with TRBJ2-7; no clear D. Trimming took off 4 bases at V and 0 bases at J, with 13 bases between the two ends. Per germline, CDR1 SNHLY and CDR2 FYNNEI. The CDR3 covers 15 residues. CDR3 in amino acids: CASSAGRISSYEQYF. The CDR3 coding sequence is TGTGCCAGCAGTGCCGGCAGAATAAGCTCCTACGAGCAGTACTTC.

This rearrangement joins TRBV4-1 to TRBJ1-1; D ambiguous. V was shortened by 1 base and J by 2 bases, with 5 bases between the two germline ends. CDR3 length equals 13 residues. Germline CDR1 MGHRA, CDR2 YSYEKL. The CDR3 DNA reads TGCGCCAGCAGCCAAGGGAAAAACACTGAAGCTTTCTTT. Residues: CASSQGKNTEAFF.

Note on this clone: The sample carries other DNA sequences with the same CDR3. J is TRBJ1-3 and V is TRBV12-3 or TRBV12-4; D remains ambiguous. V was cut by 2 bases and J by 0 bases, with 2 bases left in between. This CDR3 is built from 13 residues. CDR3 in DNA: TGTGCCAGCAGTTTAAACTCTGGAAACACCATATATTTT. Translating gives CASSLNSGNTIYF.

This clone has only one observation. The CDR3 nucleotides are TGTGCAAGTCGCTTAGAAACCAAGGGTCGGAACACTGAAGCTTTCTTT. It codes for CASRLETKGRNTEAFF. The chain is built from TRBV12-2 and TRBJ1-1. TRBV12-2 is a recognized pseudogene. This CDR3 is built from 16 residues.

This clone was detected a few times. The rearrangement joins TRBV5-4 to TRBJ2-3; 15 positions agree with TRBD2. The CDR3 totals 18 residues. V dropped 4 bases and J dropped 3; count of bases not matched to a gene: 9. Germline V gene sequence: CDR1 SGHNT, CDR2 YYREEE (reference sequence). CDR3 bases: TGTGCCAGCAGCCCCCGGACTAGCGGGGGGGCTCGAACAGATACGCAGTATTTT. It is translated as CASSPRTSGGARTDTQYF.

The chain joins TRBV2 to TRBJ1-4; 8 bases agree with TRBD1. The CDR3 consists of 17 residues. Germline CDR1 and CDR2: SNHLY and FYNNEI. V gave up 0 bases and J gave up 5 bases; unmatched junction bases: 8. In DNA form, the CDR3 reads TGTGCCAGCAGTGAAGCGCTTCGAACAGGGGGGAATGAAAAACTGTTTTTT. It specifies CASSEALRTGGNEKLFF.

The J gene is TRBJ1-1, the V gene TRBV5-1; 8 bases map to TRBD1. V was clipped by 3 bases and J by 4 bases; unmatched bases: 11. The germline gives CDR1 SGHRS, CDR2 YFSETQ. The CDR3 has 16 residues. DNA of the CDR3: TGCGCCAGCAGCTACACCGGGACAGGATTATCCACTGAAGCTTTCTTT. Translated: CASSYTGTGLSTEAFF.

The rearrangement uses TRBV19 and TRBJ2-2, with D perhaps TRBD1 or TRBD2 (5 bases each). The germline gives CDR1 LNHDA, CDR2 SQIVND (reference sequence). CDR3 length: 15 residues. Trimming shortened V by 4 bases and J by 4 bases, and 13 bases separated the two germline ends. The CDR3 here is CASSTGTSATGELFF. CDR3 bases: TGTGCCAGTAGTACCGGGACGTCTGCCACCGGGGAGCTGTTTTTT.

This rearrangement joins TRBV7-6 to TRBJ2-7, with 7 bases that match TRBD1. V shed 11 bases and J 4 bases; nucleotides not matched to a gene: 20. Per the germline V gene, CDR1 is SGHVS and CDR2 is FNYEAQ. This CDR3 is 16 amino acids long. The CDR3, as DNA: TGTGCCTCCCAAATGAGTGTAGGGGGCACCTTGTACGAGCAGTACTTC. Translated, it gives CASQMSVGGTLYEQYF.

The V and J genes are TRBV7-9 and TRBJ1-6, with TRBD1 matching over 7 bases. Losses at the gene ends were 4 bases for V and 10 bases for J; bases not matched to a gene: 7. CDR3 size: 14 residues. The germline V gene encodes CDR1 SEHNR and CDR2 FQNEAQ (reference sequence). The DNA for the CDR3 is TGTGCCAGCAGCTCTACAGGGGAATACTCACCCCTCCACTTT. Its protein is CASSSTGEYSPLHF.

CDR3 in amino acids: CASSPGLAARETQYF. The CDR3 nucleotides read TGTGCCAGCAGCCCCGGACTAGCGGCCCGCGAGACCCAGTACTTC. V gene TRBV9 combines with J gene TRBJ2-5; 10 positions agree with TRBD2. Unmatched junction bases numbered 8, after V lost 4 bases and J lost 5 bases. Germline CDR1 SGDLS, CDR2 YYNGEE. The CDR3 extends over 15 amino acids.

V is TRBV7-9 and J is TRBJ2-7; perhaps TRBD1 as D (6 bases). The germline V gene has CDR1 SEHNR and CDR2 FQNEAQ (reference sequence). This CDR3 comprises 14 residues. V was clipped by 3 bases and J by 6 bases, with 15 bases between them. CDR3 bases: TGTGCCAGCAGCTTGGACAGCCCCATCGGCGAGCAGTACTTC. Its protein product is CASSLDSPIGEQYF.

The rearrangement uses TRBV19 and TRBJ2-3; 8 nucleotides match TRBD1. The CDR3 totals 15 residues. V trimming: 6 bases; J trimming: 4 bases; junction bases outside the gene matches: 9. Germline V gene lookup returns CDR1 LNHDA and CDR2 SQIVND (reference sequence). CDR3 amino acids: CASSHRDRNSDTQYF. CDR3 sequence (DNA): TGTGCCAGTAGCCACCGGGACAGGAATTCAGATACGCAGTATTTT.

This clone was seen more than once but under ten times. The chain carries TRBV5-4 and TRBJ1-3; a weak D match, TRBD1 (5 bases). This CDR3 is 16 amino acids long. V was pared by 0 bases and J by 2 bases, with 12 bases between. The germline gives CDR1 SGHNT, CDR2 YYREEE (reference sequence). CDR3 amino acids: CASSLAGITTGNTIYF. In DNA, the CDR3 is TGTGCCAGCAGCTTGGCAGGGATTACGACTGGAAACACCATATATTTT.

This chain joins TRBV10-1 and TRBJ1-2; possible D gene TRBD1, 5 bases. The CDR3 covers 14 residues. CDR1 and CDR2 (germline): WNHNN, SYGVQD (reference sequence). V lost 0 bases and J lost 4, with 9 bases in between. The CDR3 DNA reads TGCGCCAGCAGTGAGTCCAGGGAACGCTATGGCTACACCTTC. Translated: CASSESRERYGYTF.

V and J are TRBV2 and TRBJ2-2; 9 bases map to TRBD2. The CDR3 consists of 14 residues. Germline values: CDR1 SNHLY, CDR2 FYNNEI. After removal of 3 bases from V and 7 bases from J, the junction contained 3 bases not matched to a gene. This CDR3 is CASSERGGLGELFF. Here the CDR3 DNA reads TGTGCCAGCAGTGAGCGGGGGGGCCTCGGGGAGCTGTTTTTT.

J is TRBJ1-1 and V is TRBV7-2; the match to TRBD1 covers 7 bases. J was trimmed by 2 bases and V by 4 bases; bases with no gene match: 7. CDR1 is SGHTA, CDR2 FQGNSA, per germline. The CDR3 extends over 15 amino acids. CDR3 in amino acids: CASSSLTGLNTEAFF. CDR3 nucleotides: TGTGCCAGCAGCTCCCTGACAGGGTTAAACACTGAAGCTTTCTTT. The full variable domain, completed using reference TRBV7-2 and TRBJ1-1, is GAGVSQSPSNKVTEKGKDVELRCDPISGHTALYWYRQSLGQGLEFLIYFQGNSAPDKSGLPSDRFSAERTGGSVSTLTIQRTQQEDSAVYLCASSSLTGLNTEAFFGQGTRLTVV.

This chain joins TRBV9 and TRBJ2-4; D gene unclear. The CDR3 contains 15 residues. CDR1 and CDR2 (germline): SGDLS, YYNGEE. The V end was cut by 0 bases, the J end by 0 bases, with 7 bases between. In nucleotides, the CDR3 is TGTGCCAGCAGCGTAGGTGCGGTAGCCAAAAACATTCAGTACTTC. This gives the protein CASSVGAVAKNIQYF.

The V gene is TRBV5-5, the J gene TRBJ1-3; 7 bases map to TRBD1. This CDR3 is built from 16 residues. Germline V gene sequence: CDR1 SGHKS, CDR2 YYEKEE (reference sequence). J lost 9 bases, V lost 4 bases, and 16 bases had no gene match. CDR3 bases: TGTGCCAGCAGCCCGCCGTACAGGGGTGAGGTGGGCACCATATATTTT. Its protein product is CASSPPYRGEVGTIYF.

Worth noting for this clone: The same CDR3 also results from other DNA sequences found in this sample. V gene TRBV7-2 combines with J gene TRBJ1-6; the D is unclear. This CDR3 comprises 14 residues. The V end was cut by 1 base, the J end by 7 bases, with 8 bases between. Germline loops: CDR1 SGHTA, CDR2 FQGNSA. The CDR3 DNA reads as TGTGCCAGCAGCTTAGACGGTTACAATTCACCCCTCCACTTT. Its protein is CASSLDGYNSPLHF.

The genes are TRBV7-2 and TRBJ2-2; D not resolved. V was clipped by 5 bases and J by 6 bases, with 13 bases between them. Germline CDR1 reads SGHTA; CDR2 reads FQGNSA. This CDR3 contains 14 residues. The chain's CDR3 is CASSPSPRAGELFF. The DNA of the CDR3 is TGTGCCAGCAGCCCCTCCCCTAGGGCCGGGGAGCTGTTTTTT.

V usage is TRBV30 and J usage is TRBJ1-4; 9 positions agree with TRBD1. This CDR3 comprises 15 residues. With V trimmed by 0 bases and J by 5 bases, 4 bases remained unmatched. Germline CDR1 reads GTSNPN; CDR2 reads SVGIG (reference sequence). The CDR3 loop is CAWSVQGAENEKLFF. In nucleotides, the CDR3 is TGTGCCTGGAGTGTACAGGGGGCTGAGAATGAAAAACTGTTTTTT.

The DNA for the CDR3 is TGCGCCAGCAGCCAAGATCCGTCAGTTATGAACACTGAAGCTTTCTTT. It codes for CASSQDPSVMNTEAFF. The rearrangement joins TRBV4-1 to TRBJ1-1, with D hard to call. This CDR3 contains 16 residues. In germline, CDR1 is MGHRA, CDR2 YSYEKL. V was shortened by 0 bases and J by 0 bases, with 11 bases between the two germline ends.

The gene calls are TRBV7-2 and TRBJ2-5; TRBD2 agrees at 11 bases. CDR3 length equals 15 residues. CDR1 SGHTA and CDR2 FQGNSA come from the germline V gene. V lost 2 bases and J lost 3; bases outside the gene matches: 2. The CDR3 nucleotides are TGTGCCAGCAGCTTACAGACTAGCGGGGAAGAGACCCAGTACTTC. Its translation: CASSLQTSGEETQYF. Using reference TRBV7-2 and TRBJ2-5 for the parts outside the CDR3, the full variable domain is GAGVSQSPSNKVTEKGKDVELRCDPISGHTALYWYRQSLGQGLEFLIYFQGNSAPDKSGLPSDRFSAERTGGSVSTLTIQRTQQEDSAVYLCASSLQTSGEETQYFGPGTRLLVL.

This chain uses TRBV5-6 with TRBJ1-1; D may be TRBD1 (5 bases). Trimming took 0 bases from V and 2 from J, leaving 20 bases between them. The CDR3 sequence is 18 residues long. CDR1 is SGHDT, CDR2 YYEEEE, per germline. CDR3 DNA: TGTGCCAGCAGCTTGGTAGGCTTTCTGGGGACGGCAAACACTGAAGCTTTCTTT. It is translated as CASSLVGFLGTANTEAFF.